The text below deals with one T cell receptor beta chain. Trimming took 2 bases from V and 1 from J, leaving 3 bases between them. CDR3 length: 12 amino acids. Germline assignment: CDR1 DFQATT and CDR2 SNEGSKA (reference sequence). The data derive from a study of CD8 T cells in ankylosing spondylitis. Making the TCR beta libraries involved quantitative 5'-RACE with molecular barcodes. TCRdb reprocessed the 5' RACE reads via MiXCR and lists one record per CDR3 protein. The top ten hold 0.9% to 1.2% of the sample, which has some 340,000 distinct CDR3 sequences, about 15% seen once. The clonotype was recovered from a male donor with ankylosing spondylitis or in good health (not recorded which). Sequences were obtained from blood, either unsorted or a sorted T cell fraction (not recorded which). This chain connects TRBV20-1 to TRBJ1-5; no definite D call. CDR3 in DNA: TGCAGTGCTAGAAGGAGCAATCAGCCCCAGCATTTT. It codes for CSARRSNQPQHF.